This record covers a single TCR beta chain. This record comes from a study of blood T cell repertoires in COVID-19. In the study overall: Acute and convalescent COVID-19 samples came from the United States, Italy and Spain. T cells, B-cell-depleted T cells, or PBMCs provided the cDNA or gDNA that served as material.

In the authors' workflow: Estimation of nucleated cell counts was performed using reference gene primer amplification. Sequencing was performed with immunoSEQ multiplex PCR; in TCRdb, only in-frame clones are kept and a portion is missing. The V and J calls and clone size were taken over from that table, and D and trimming were inferred from the DNA. The sample shows 40,000 or so clones, about 88% of them seen only once. Germline V CDR1 and CDR2: MNHEY, SVGEGT. V lost 5 bases and J lost 2; bases outside the gene matches: 7. This CDR3 comprises 15 residues. The clonotype comes from a human donor in a cohort sampled during active COVID-19. V gene TRBV6-2 or TRBV6-3 combines with J gene TRBJ2-7, with 9 bases aligning to TRBD1. The sample consisted of peripheral blood. The CDR3 region is CASSGDRVFPYEQYF. Here the CDR3 DNA reads TGTGCCAGCAGTGGGGACAGGGTATTCCCCTACGAGCAGTACTTC.